This T cell receptor beta chain is drawn from a study of identical twins. Whole-study findings and limits: The same donors were not followed; conclusions instead depended on cross-sectional statistical analysis.

This clonotype was seen repeatedly, ten times or more. Its antigen is still unknown. TCRdb redid the calling of the 5' RACE reads with MiXCR, one entry per CDR3 protein. The table records a few hundred thousand distinct CDR3 sequences, approximately 11% of them present only once. The CDR3 sequence is 17 residues long. The ends were cut back, 6 bases at V and 2 bases at J, with 23 bases in the middle. The sample was also reused in another study, on yellow fever vaccine responses in identical twins.

The source of this sequence is a woman aged 18-29 years in good health. The V and J genes are TRBV12-3 or TRBV12-4 and TRBJ2-7, with D perhaps matching TRBD1 or TRBD2 (5 bases each). The sequenced sample was memory (CD45RO+) T cells sorted from blood. The CDR3 region is CASSQGETPKITYEQYF. For the CDR3, the DNA is TGTGCCAGCAGCCAAGGGGAGACCCCCAAAATTACCTACGAGCAGTACTTC.